A selection of T cell receptor beta chains follows, all from one sample in a study of Graves' ophthalmopathy and Graves' hyperthyroidism. TCRdb reprocessed the multiplex PCR reads via MiXCR and lists one record per CDR3 protein. The sample carries some 1.1 million distinct CDR3 sequences, about 38% recorded once. The specimen was peripheral blood or thyroid tissue (not recorded which). All receptors come from an adult man with Graves' hyperthyroidism. Each CDR3 is given with its conserved first and last residue. The D gene is left open where the match is weak.

d_gene,v_gene,CDR3aa
TRBD1,TRBV5-1,CASSYSIYRTGGEAFF
.,TRBV10-3,CAIINSLNQGGFREEEKLFF
TRBD2,TRBV7-2,CASSLSGREMSQYF
.,TRBV7-9,CASSWEVGTEAFF
TRBD1,TRBV10-3,CATTTGAGGTEAFF
.,TRBV5-5,CASSLEGQGLEQYF
.,TRBV7-8,CAWMGTSYGYTF
.,TRBV24-1,CATSSEDSNQPQHF
.,TRBV7-9,CATTRQVAAIQETQYF
.,TRBV29-1,CSVEDRGGETQYF
.,TRBV24-1,CATSEGPNYGYTF
.,TRBV7-8,CASSLAHQHF
.,TRBV6-5,CASSYSTSGVGNTIYF
TRBD2,TRBV29-1,CSAAGVLSGEQYF
.,TRBV6-1,CASSPKTDSGNQPQHF
TRBD1,TRBV7-2,CASQQGRF
.,TRBV2,CASSPVGPENTEAFF
TRBD2,TRBV11-1,CASSLGLAGGPSYEQYF
.,TRBV4-2,CASSQLSSYEQYF
TRBD1,TRBV29-1,CSVTGTGAGNTIYF
TRBD2,TRBV12-3/TRBV12-4,CASRTLTSGGKETQYF
TRBD2,TRBV6-5,CASRRTGLAGRQETQYF
.,TRBV7-8,CASSPRSVGRHETQHF
TRBD1,TRBV7-6,CASSLRPGTGGYEQYF
.,TRBV11-2,CASSLDLGGTWNTIYF
TRBD1,TRBV7-9,CASRTGTGGHYEQYF
TRBD1,TRBV20-1,CSAWTGDNQPQHF
.,TRBV10-3,CATAGEINQPQHF
TRBD2,TRBV27,CASSKRLAGITSFEQYF
.,TRBV9,CASSPMRSGELFF
.,TRBV10-2,CASSAPSTNEKLFF
.,TRBV10-3,CAIGMGNTEAFF
.,TRBV10-3,CAISASLYNEQFF
.,TRBV6-1,CASSARRDNTIYF
TRBD1,TRBV6-2/TRBV6-3,CASSTGTGKHQPQHF
.,TRBV7-2,CASSFAGGHQPQHF
.,TRBV6-5,CASSYSGPVGYEQYF
.,TRBV7-2,CASSLISTMNTEAFF
TRBD2,TRBV20-1,CSGRIRGLAGAYEQYF
.,TRBV4-1,CASSQASESNYGYTF
.,TRBV2,CASLVQETQYF